This T cell receptor (beta chain) was recorded in a study of blood T cell repertoires in COVID-19. This CDR3 contains 15 residues. Germline CDR1 is LGHDT and CDR2 is YNNKEL (reference sequence). J lost 0 bases, V lost 4 bases, and 3 bases had no gene match. Of note for this clone: At the DNA level, this CDR3 is encoded by other sequences in the same sample as well.

Participant reports of clinical history set cohort assignment. Sequencing used immunoSEQ multiplex PCR; TCRdb keeps in-frame clones, though not all of them. The sample lists some 170,000 clones, 84% occurring once. Sequenced: PBMCs or T cells enriched from blood (not recorded which). V is TRBV3-1 (or the pseudogene TRBV3-2) and J is TRBJ1-5, with 7 bases identical to TRBD1. This sequence originates from a man aged 45-60 years who had recovered from COVID-19. CDR3 sequence (DNA): TGTGCCAGCAGCCGGACAGGCTATAGCAATCAGCCCCAGCATTTT. It codes for CASSRTGYSNQPQHF.